The clone carrying this TCR beta chain has more than one count but fewer than ten. The tumor samples were collected prior to definitive surgery or chemotherapy. This sample was taken from a study of high-grade serous ovarian cancer treatment subgroups. The overall study: Mean per sample: around 14,000 reads, around 7,300 unique TCR beta rearrangements.

V was pared by 5 bases and J by 1 base, with 8 bases between. Per the germline V gene, CDR1 is SGHAT and CDR2 is FQNNGV. The CDR3 contains 13 residues. TCRdb's table, derived via immunoSEQ multiplex PCR, lists solely in-frame clones and lacks some. The sample has approximately 5,700 clones, about 76% seen once. The receptor was derived from a human donor with high-grade serous ovarian cancer. This chain uses TRBV11-2 with TRBJ1-1; D perhaps matches TRBD1 (5 bases). The sequencing input was tumor tissue. For the CDR3, the DNA is TGTGCCAGCAGCAGGGACCCGAACACTGAAGCTTTCTTT. Translated, it gives CASSRDPNTEAFF.